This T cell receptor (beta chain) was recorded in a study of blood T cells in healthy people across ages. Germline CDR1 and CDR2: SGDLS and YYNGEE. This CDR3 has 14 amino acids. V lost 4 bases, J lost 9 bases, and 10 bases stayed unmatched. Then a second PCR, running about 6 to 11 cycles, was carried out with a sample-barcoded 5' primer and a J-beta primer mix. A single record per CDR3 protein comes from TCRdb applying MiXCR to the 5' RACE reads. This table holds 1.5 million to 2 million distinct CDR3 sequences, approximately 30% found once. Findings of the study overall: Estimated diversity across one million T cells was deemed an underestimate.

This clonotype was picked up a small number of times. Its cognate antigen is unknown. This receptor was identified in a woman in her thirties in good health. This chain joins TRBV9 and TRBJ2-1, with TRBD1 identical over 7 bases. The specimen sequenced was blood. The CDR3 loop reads CASSSRASGGEQFF. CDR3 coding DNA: TGTGCCAGCAGCTCTCGGGCCTCAGGGGGTGAGCAGTTCTTC.